Listed here are 16 T cell receptor beta chains from one sample, sequenced in a study of shared clonotypes between healthy human individuals. Profiled with immunoSEQ multiplex PCR; TCRdb holds only in-frame clones, not every one. The table lists approximately 1.4 million clones, approximately 98% of them singletons. Specimen: naive CD4+ T cells sorted from blood. Subset defined: CD45RA+ positively selected. These receptor sequences come from a man aged 25 to 40 in good health.

This chain uses TRBV6-6 with TRBJ2-5, with D unresolved. The CDR3 contains 15 residues. The ends were cut back, 6 bases at V and 5 bases at J, with 19 bases in the middle. CDR1 and CDR2 (germline): MNHNY, SVGAGI (reference sequence). This CDR3 is CASRDPVRGRETQYF. The CDR3 region has the DNA TGTGCCAGCAGGGACCCTGTCAGAGGAAGGGAGACCCAGTACTTC.

The V and J genes are TRBV7-2 and TRBJ2-3; 9 bases are a match to TRBD2. Germline V gene sequence: CDR1 SGHTA, CDR2 FQGNSA. The J segment lost 3 bases and the V segment lost 5 bases, leaving 3 bases of the junction unmatched. The CDR3 loop spans 14 amino acids. The CDR3 DNA reads as TGTGCCAGCAGCGATAGCGGGAGAACAGATACGCAGTATTTT. Its translation is CASSDSGRTDTQYF.

This clone was seen just once. V gene TRBV28 combines with J gene TRBJ2-2; D gene unclear. This CDR3 is 15 amino acids long. Germline values: CDR1 MDHEN, CDR2 SYDVKM. Trimming removed 0 bases from V and 5 bases from J, with 10 bases in between. Here the CDR3 reads CASSLWTDKTGELFF. For the CDR3, the DNA is TGTGCCAGCAGTTTATGGACGGATAAAACCGGGGAGCTGTTTTTT.

V usage is TRBV4-1 and J usage is TRBJ2-2; D may match TRBD1 or TRBD2 (6 bases each). CDR1 and CDR2 from the germline V gene are MGHRA and YSYEKL. The CDR3 consists of 15 residues. Between the trimmed V and J ends, which lost 0 bases and 7 bases, there was a span of 12 bases. This chain's CDR3 is CASSQEEGVFGELFF. The CDR3 nucleotides are TGCGCCAGCAGCCAAGAGGAGGGGGTTTTCGGGGAGCTGTTTTTT.

The V and J genes are TRBV30 and TRBJ2-7; 11 bases match TRBD2. Germline V CDR1 and CDR2: GTSNPN, SVGIG (reference sequence). V lost 7 bases, J lost 0 bases, and 2 bases stayed unmatched. The CDR3 totals 13 residues. CDR3 nucleotide sequence: TGTGCCTTGACTAGCGGGATCTCCTACGAGCAGTACTTC. Its protein is CALTSGISYEQYF.

CDR3 region: CASSQTLAGSYNEQFF. The CDR3 DNA follows: TGTGCCAGCAGCCAAACGCTAGCGGGATCCTACAATGAGCAGTTCTTC. The chain carries TRBV7-9 and TRBJ2-1; 9 bases fit TRBD2. CDR1 is SEHNR and CDR2 is FQNEAQ in the germline V gene (reference sequence). V lost 5 bases, J lost 1 base, and 6 bases stayed unmatched. The CDR3 totals 16 residues.

V and J are TRBV5-6 and TRBJ2-6; no definite D call. Germline-derived CDR1 and CDR2 are SGHDT and YYEEEE. Trimming removed 2 bases at V and 0 bases at J, with 6 bases between. This CDR3 is built from 15 residues. The CDR3 region is CASSFRISGANVLTF. In DNA form, the CDR3 reads TGTGCCAGCAGCTTTAGGATCTCTGGGGCCAACGTCCTGACTTTC.

This clone occurred once. This chain links TRBV7-8 with TRBJ2-7; a weak D match, TRBD1 (6 bases). This CDR3 is built from 13 residues. V was clipped by 7 bases and J by 1 base, with 11 bases between them. The germline gives CDR1 SGHVS, CDR2 FQNEAQ. CDR3 nucleotides: TGTGCCAGCACCCAGACAGGTTCCTACGAGCAGTACTTC. This translates into CASTQTGSYEQYF.

V is TRBV9 and J is TRBJ2-2, with a weak D call TRBD2 (6 bases). Germline CDR1 and CDR2: SGDLS and YYNGEE. V dropped 2 bases and J dropped 0 bases, with 17 bases sitting between them. This CDR3 has 18 residues. CDR3 loop: CASSVRLRTTTNTGELFF. The CDR3 DNA sequence: TGTGCCAGCAGCGTGAGGCTTAGGACTACTACGAACACCGGGGAGCTGTTTTTT.

The chain carries TRBV28 and TRBJ1-3; TRBD1 might be the D (6 bases). Germline V gene lookup returns CDR1 MDHEN and CDR2 SYDVKM. This CDR3 is 14 amino acids long. The ends were cut back, 6 bases at V and 2 bases at J, with 11 bases in the middle. This chain's CDR3 is CASSSTGTGNTIYF. As DNA, the CDR3 is TGTGCCAGCAGCTCCACAGGGACTGGAAACACCATATATTTT. The full variable domain, rest sourced from reference TRBV28 and TRBJ1-3, is DVKVTQSSRYLVKRTGEKVFLECVQDMDHENMFWYRQDPGLGLRLIYFSYDVKMKEKGDIPEGYSVSREKKERFSLILESASTNQTSMYLCASSSTGTGNTIYFGEGSWLTVV.

The genes are TRBV7-3 and TRBJ2-1; no firm D call. The ends were cut back, 2 bases at V and 5 bases at J, with 19 bases in the middle. Germline CDR1 SGHTA, CDR2 FQGTGA. The CDR3 totals 17 residues. CDR3 nucleotides: TGTGCCAGCAGCTTAGACCTTGGCCTGATCGGTGACAATGAGCAGTTCTTC. It yields the protein CASSLDLGLIGDNEQFF.

In its sample, this clone was seen once. The chain combines TRBV19 with TRBJ1-5, with 9 positions matching TRBD1. V lost 11 bases to trimming and J lost 2 bases; unmatched junction nucleotides: 7. The CDR3 is 14 amino acids. Germline-derived CDR1 and CDR2 are LNHDA and SQIVND (reference sequence). The CDR3 reads CASTTGGRNQPQHF. DNA of the CDR3: TGTGCCTCAACGACAGGGGGTCGCAATCAGCCCCAGCATTTT.

The V gene is TRBV7-8, the J gene TRBJ2-3, with D tentatively TRBD1 (6 bases). V lost 1 base and J lost 2, with 10 bases in between. CDR3 length equals 15 residues. Germline-derived CDR1 and CDR2 are SGHVS and FQNEAQ. The CDR3 reads CASSLVGGPTDTQYF. CDR3 bases: TGTGCCAGCAGCTTAGTAGGGGGACCCACAGATACGCAGTATTTT.

A single count supports this clone. The V gene is TRBV28, the J gene TRBJ2-1, with TRBD2 matching over 9 bases. The germline V gene has CDR1 MDHEN and CDR2 SYDVKM. The CDR3 length is 15 residues. V dropped 8 bases and J dropped 10; count of bases not matched to a gene: 15. The CDR3 DNA reads as TGTGCCAGCTCCCCTGCGGCTAGCGGGAAGGAAGAGCAGTTCTTC. It translates to CASSPAASGKEEQFF.

This clone showed up just once. The gene calls are TRBV18 and TRBJ2-3; unclear D gene. CDR3 length: 13 residues. With 1 base removed from V and 3 bases from J, the gap between germline ends came to 5 bases. Germline loops: CDR1 KGHSH, CDR2 LQKENI. The CDR3 sequence: CASSPHQTDTQYF. CDR3 nucleotide sequence: TGTGCCAGCTCACCACACCAGACAGATACGCAGTATTTT. Combining the CDR3 with reference TRBV18 and TRBJ2-3 gives the whole variable domain NAGVMQNPRHLVRRRGQEARLRCSPMKGHSHVYWYRQLPEEGLKFMVYLQKENIIDESGMPKERFSAEFPKEGPSILRIQQVVRGDSAAYFCASSPHQTDTQYFGPGTRLTVL.

This sequence joins TRBV29-1 and TRBJ1-1, with a weak D call TRBD1 (5 bases). This CDR3 comprises 12 residues. The germline CDR1 and CDR2 sequences are SQVTM and ANQGSEA. Trimming took off 6 bases at V and 7 bases at J, with 15 bases between the two ends. The CDR3 region has the DNA TGCAGCGTCTCGGAGGGGCGAAATGAAGCTTTCTTT. This encodes CSVSEGRNEAFF.